The present T cell receptor beta chain was sequenced within a study of blood T cell repertoires in COVID-19. Overall study: There were acute and convalescent COVID-19 samples, and they came from the United States, Italy and Spain. Sample material is recorded as cDNA or gDNA derived from T cells, B-cell-depleted T cells, or PBMCs.

Per the original data handling: For nucleated cells, counts were estimated from reference gene primer amplification. Here immunoSEQ multiplex PCR was the method, and the copy in TCRdb shows in-frame clones only, minus some. The DNA gave D and trimming, while V, J and clone size come from that table. The sample lists approximately 13,000 clones, roughly 84% occurring once. Germline CDR1 is SGHVS and CDR2 is FNYEAQ. CDR3 length: 16 amino acids. The germline V and J ends were trimmed by 0 bases and 5 bases, with 16 bases remaining between them. The clonotype originates from a man aged 50-59 years with active COVID-19. Sequenced input: peripheral blood. V and J are TRBV7-6 and TRBJ2-5; D perhaps matches TRBD2 (5 bases). This chain's CDR3 is CASSLAGVFIFETQYF. The CDR3 region has the DNA TGTGCCAGCAGCTTAGCGGGAGTGTTTATATTTGAGACCCAGTACTTC.